One sample yielded the 21 T cell receptor beta chains listed below, sequenced in a study of shared clonotypes between healthy human individuals. This table comes from immunoSEQ multiplex PCR, and its TCRdb copy is limited to in-frame clones, with some not included. This sample carries about 2.4 million clones, 80% to 95% of them seen once, and the ten largest clones take 0.36%. The sample consisted of naive CD4+ T cells from PBMCs. Subset meaning: CD45RA+ positively selected. These receptors were obtained from a man between 18 and 35 years old in good health. Some clones in this sample may be carry-over from other donors' samples.

The chain uses TRBV29-1 and TRBJ1-3; 9 bases align to TRBD1. Germline V gives CDR1 SQVTM, CDR2 ANQGSEA. Unmatched junction bases numbered 7, after V lost 7 bases and J lost 3 bases. The CDR3 contains 14 residues. The CDR3 region is CSAQQGAVGNTIYF. The CDR3 coding sequence is TGCAGCGCCCAACAGGGGGCGGTTGGAAACACCATATATTTT.

Concerning this clone itself: Other nucleotide sequences in the sample specify the same CDR3. The rearrangement joins TRBV5-1 to TRBJ2-3; possible D gene TRBD1, 6 bases. Trimming removed 0 bases from V and 4 bases from J, with 9 bases in between. The CDR3 spans 14 residues. Germline loops: CDR1 SGHRS, CDR2 YFSETQ. In DNA form, the CDR3 reads TGCGCCAGCAGCTTGGTGGCAGGGGCAGATACGCAGTATTTT. Amino acid sequence: CASSLVAGADTQYF. Complete variable domain (other parts from reference TRBV5-1 and TRBJ2-3): KAGVTQTPRYLIKTRGQQVTLSCSPISGHRSVSWYQQTPGQGLQFLFEYFSETQRNKGNFPGRFSGRQFSNSRSEMNVSTLELGDSALYLCASSLVAGADTQYFGPGTRLTVL.

The chain combines TRBV18 with TRBJ2-3; no reliable D call. The V end lost 3 bases, the J end lost 4 bases, and 5 bases lay between the germline ends. Looked up from germline, CDR1 is KGHSH and CDR2 is LQKENI. This CDR3 comprises 12 residues. This CDR3 is CASSPNSDTQYF. DNA of the CDR3: TGTGCCAGCTCACCCAATTCAGATACGCAGTATTTT.

V and J are TRBV5-1 and TRBJ2-2; the match to TRBD1 covers 8 bases. Germline lookup yields CDR1 SGHRS and CDR2 YFSETQ. The CDR3 has 17 amino acids. With 1 base clipped from V and 6 bases from J, the junction kept 11 bases outside the gene matches. CDR3 DNA sequence: TGCGCCAGCAGCTTGAGCCAGGGGGCTTTGGGCGCCGGGGAGCTGTTTTTT. Translating it yields CASSLSQGALGAGELFF. Full variable domain (missing parts from reference TRBV5-1 and TRBJ2-2): KAGVTQTPRYLIKTRGQQVTLSCSPISGHRSVSWYQQTPGQGLQFLFEYFSETQRNKGNFPGRFSGRQFSNSRSEMNVSTLELGDSALYLCASSLSQGALGAGELFFGEGSRLTVL.

The genes are TRBV28 and TRBJ1-5, with D possibly being TRBD1 (5 bases). V lost 3 bases to trimming and J lost 4 bases, with 16 bases between them. This CDR3 has 16 residues. Germline-derived CDR1 and CDR2 are MDHEN and SYDVKM. CDR3 DNA sequence: TGTGCCAGCAGTTTGGGGGTGGCCGGGGGGAATCAGCCCCAGCATTTT. It codes for CASSLGVAGGNQPQHF.

The chain carries TRBV4-1 and TRBJ2-5; 8 bases agree with TRBD2. CDR1 is MGHRA and CDR2 is YSYEKL in the germline V gene. This CDR3 comprises 16 residues. J gave up 1 base and V 4 bases, and 8 bases lay outside the gene matches. The CDR3 DNA reads TGCGCCAGCAGCCTAAGAAGGGCGGGAGGCCAAGAGACCCAGTACTTC. Amino acids: CASSLRRAGGQETQYF.

This clone was counted once. The same CDR3 also results from other DNA sequences found in this sample. V usage is TRBV15 and J usage is TRBJ2-5; no firm D call. The V and J ends lost 0 bases and 4 bases respectively, with 6 bases between them. Germline V gives CDR1 LNHNV, CDR2 YYDKDF (reference sequence). The CDR3 covers 13 residues. As DNA, the CDR3 is TGTGCCACCAGCAGAGATGGGCGAGAGACCCAGTACTTC. The encoded protein is CATSRDGRETQYF.

Worth noting for this clone: This same CDR3 is encoded by further DNA sequences in the sample. The rearrangement uses TRBV11-3 and TRBJ2-5, with D perhaps matching TRBD1 or TRBD2 (5 bases each). The germline CDR1 and CDR2 sequences are SGHNT and YENEEA. V was shortened by 5 bases and J by 1 base, with 8 bases between the two germline ends. This CDR3 spans 13 amino acids. The CDR3 loop is CASSPGGQETQYF. In nucleotides, the CDR3 is TGTGCCAGCAGCCCTGGGGGCCAAGAGACCCAGTACTTC.

The V and J genes are TRBV5-5 and TRBJ1-5, with TRBD1 as a possible D gene (5 bases). CDR3 size: 16 residues. The germline V and J ends were trimmed by 0 bases and 0 bases, with 10 bases remaining between them. Germline lookup yields CDR1 SGHKS and CDR2 YYEKEE (reference sequence). The CDR3 protein is CASSLAPGNSNQPQHF. The CDR3 nucleotides read TGTGCCAGCAGCTTGGCCCCAGGGAATAGCAATCAGCCCCAGCATTTT.

The chain recombines TRBV23-1 with TRBJ1-2; D remains unclear. TRBV23-1 is an ORF, with its function uncertain. The CDR3 extends over 13 amino acids. The V and J ends lost 3 bases and 8 bases respectively, with 13 bases between them. The CDR3 DNA reads as TGCGCCAGCAGTCAGCCAGATTTCGGGGGCTACACCTTC. Its translation is CASSQPDFGGYTF.

The V gene is TRBV28, the J gene TRBJ1-4; 9 positions match TRBD1. With 6 bases clipped from V and 7 bases from J, the junction kept 6 bases outside the gene matches. Germline V gene data show CDR1 as MDHEN and CDR2 as SYDVKM. The CDR3 is 14 amino acids. As DNA, the CDR3 is TGTGCCAGCAGGACGACAGGGGGGGTTGAAAAACTGTTTTTT. This encodes CASRTTGGVEKLFF.

The chain links TRBV28 to TRBJ1-5; TRBD1 might be the D (6 bases). The V gene lost 5 bases and the J gene lost 3 bases, with 14 bases spanning the gap. The CDR3 is made up of 15 amino acids. The germline V gene encodes CDR1 MDHEN and CDR2 SYDVKM. CDR3 amino acids: CASSTGQLNNQPQHF. The CDR3 DNA follows: TGTGCCAGCAGTACTGGACAGCTTAACAATCAGCCCCAGCATTTT.

The genes are TRBV5-1 and TRBJ2-1; 12 bases match TRBD2. V lost 2 bases to trimming and J lost 2 bases; unmatched junction nucleotides: 5. Germline V gene lookup returns CDR1 SGHRS and CDR2 YFSETQ. The CDR3 totals 17 residues. The chain's CDR3 is CASSFPSSGRAYNEQFF. As DNA, the CDR3 is TGCGCCAGCAGCTTCCCCTCTAGCGGGAGGGCCTACAATGAGCAGTTCTTC.

The J gene is TRBJ2-2, the V gene TRBV7-3; 13 nucleotides match TRBD2. Looked up from germline, CDR1 is SGHTA and CDR2 is FQGTGA. J gave up 6 bases and V 4 bases, and 5 bases lay outside the gene matches. This CDR3 has 16 residues. In DNA form, the CDR3 reads TGTGCCAGCAGCTCCAAACTAGCGGGAGGGCCCGGGGAGCTGTTTTTT. Translated, it gives CASSSKLAGGPGELFF.

This clone was observed once. This rearrangement joins TRBV4-3 to TRBJ2-1; 10 nucleotides agree with TRBD2. Germline CDR1 and CDR2: LGHNA and YSLEER. V trimming: 4 bases; J trimming: 0 bases; junction bases outside the gene matches: 6. CDR3 length: 17 residues. DNA of the CDR3: TGCGCCAGCAGCCTTAGGGCTAGCGGGAGCTCCTACAATGAGCAGTTCTTC. Translating gives CASSLRASGSSYNEQFF.

The chain links TRBV5-4 to TRBJ2-2; tentatively, D is TRBD1 (5 bases). Deletions cut 0 bases from V and 5 bases from J, with 14 bases between. The CDR3 runs 16 residues. The germline gives CDR1 SGHNT, CDR2 YYREEE (reference sequence). The CDR3 nucleotides are TGTGCCAGCAGCTTGGGAGCCAGGGAAATTACCGGGGAGCTGTTTTTT. This encodes CASSLGAREITGELFF.

The V call is TRBV5-4, the J call TRBJ2-2; TRBD2 might be the D (6 bases). The length of the CDR3 is 16 residues. Looked up from germline, CDR1 is SGHNT and CDR2 is YYREEE (reference sequence). Trimming pared 1 base from V and 1 base from J, leaving 11 bases between. The CDR3 protein is CASSLWSAGNTGELFF. The CDR3 DNA follows: TGTGCCAGCAGCTTGTGGTCAGCGGGGAACACCGGGGAGCTGTTTTTT.

J is TRBJ2-5 and V is TRBV11-2, with D uncertain. The CDR3 is made up of 12 amino acids. The germline CDR1 and CDR2 sequences are SGHAT and FQNNGV. V lost 0 bases and J lost 5, with 4 bases in between. The CDR3: CASSLDWETQYF. CDR3 nucleotides: TGTGCCAGCAGCTTAGATTGGGAGACCCAGTACTTC.

The chain uses TRBV9 and TRBJ2-5; D assignment may be TRBD1 or TRBD2 (5 bases each). The germline V gene has CDR1 SGDLS and CDR2 YYNGEE. The CDR3 spans 14 residues. The ends were cut back, 10 bases at V and 1 base at J, with 17 bases in the middle. The CDR3 region has the DNA TGTGCCTCCGGTGGGGGAACGAGCCAAGAGACCCAGTACTTC. Amino acid sequence: CASGGGTSQETQYF.

V gene TRBV15 combines with J gene TRBJ2-3; no clear D gene. Germline CDR1 LNHNV, CDR2 YYDKDF (reference sequence). V shed 8 bases and J shed 1 base, with 1 base lying between them. This CDR3 is built from 10 residues. The CDR3 DNA sequence: TGTGCCACCGGCACAGATACGCAGTATTTT. This encodes CATGTDTQYF.

This chain joins TRBV5-1 and TRBJ2-7; a possible D gene is TRBD1 (6 bases). The germline gives CDR1 SGHRS, CDR2 YFSETQ. Trimming pared 4 bases from V and 7 bases from J, leaving 21 bases between. The CDR3 is 15 amino acids. CDR3 in DNA: TGCGCCAGCAGCGACTACCTGGGACAAACCGTGGAGCAGTACTTC. As protein: CASSDYLGQTVEQYF. The entire variable domain, with the rest obtained from reference TRBV5-1 and TRBJ2-7, is as follows: KAGVTQTPRYLIKTRGQQVTLSCSPISGHRSVSWYQQTPGQGLQFLFEYFSETQRNKGNFPGRFSGRQFSNSRSEMNVSTLELGDSALYLCASSDYLGQTVEQYFGPGTRLTVT.